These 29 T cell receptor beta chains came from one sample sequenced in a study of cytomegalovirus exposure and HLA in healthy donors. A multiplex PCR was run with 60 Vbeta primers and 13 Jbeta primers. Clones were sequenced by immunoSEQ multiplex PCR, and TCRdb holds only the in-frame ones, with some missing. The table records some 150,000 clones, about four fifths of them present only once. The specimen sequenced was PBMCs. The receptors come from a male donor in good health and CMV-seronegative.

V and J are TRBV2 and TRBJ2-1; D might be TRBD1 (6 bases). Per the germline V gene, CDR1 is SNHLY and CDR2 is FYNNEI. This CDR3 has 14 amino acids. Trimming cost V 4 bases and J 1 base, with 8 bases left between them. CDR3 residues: CASSVTGSYNEQFF. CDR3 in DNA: TGTGCCAGCAGTGTAACAGGGTCCTACAATGAGCAGTTCTTC.

Here the CDR3 reads CASGKKGQGYGYTF. The CDR3 DNA sequence: TGTGCTAGTGGTAAAAAGGGACAGGGTTATGGCTACACCTTC. The V and J genes are TRBV12-5 and TRBJ1-2; TRBD1 aligns across 9 bases. The CDR3 contains 14 residues. Germline V gives CDR1 LGHNT, CDR2 FRNRAP. V trimming: 5 bases; J trimming: 5 bases; junction bases outside the gene matches: 6.

The CDR3 region is CATSRGPDIASYEQYF. The CDR3 DNA reads as TGTGCCACCAGCAGAGGCCCGGACATAGCCTCCTACGAGCAGTACTTC. The gene calls are TRBV15 and TRBJ2-7; possibly TRBD1 for D (5 bases). Germline lookup yields CDR1 LNHNV and CDR2 YYDKDF (reference sequence). Trimming removed 1 base at V and 0 bases at J, with 13 bases between. This CDR3 is 16 amino acids long.

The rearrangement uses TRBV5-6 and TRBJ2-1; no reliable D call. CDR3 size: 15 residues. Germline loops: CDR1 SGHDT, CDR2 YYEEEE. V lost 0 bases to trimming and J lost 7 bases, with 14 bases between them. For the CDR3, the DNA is TGTGCCAGCAGCTTGGCTGGGCCTCTGTATAATGAGCAGTTCTTC. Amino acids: CASSLAGPLYNEQFF.

CDR3 sequence reads: CASSQGMSYQETQYF. DNA of the CDR3: TGCGCCAGCAGTCAGGGGATGTCGTACCAAGAGACCCAGTACTTC. The chain joins TRBV5-1 to TRBJ2-5, with a tentative D call TRBD1 (6 bases). The CDR3 totals 15 residues. Trimming removed 5 bases at V and 0 bases at J, with 14 bases between. CDR1 and CDR2 from the germline V gene are SGHRS and YFSETQ.

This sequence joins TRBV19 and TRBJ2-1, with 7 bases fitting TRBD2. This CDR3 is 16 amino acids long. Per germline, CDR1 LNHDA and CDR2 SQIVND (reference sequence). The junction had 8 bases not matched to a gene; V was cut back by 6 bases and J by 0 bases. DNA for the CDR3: TGTGCCAGTAGCCCCTCGGGCGGGAGCTCCTACAATGAGCAGTTCTTC. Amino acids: CASSPSGGSSYNEQFF. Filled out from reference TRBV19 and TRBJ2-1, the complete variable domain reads DGGITQSPKYLFRKEGQNVTLSCEQNLNHDAMYWYRQDPGQGLRLIYYSQIVNDFQKGDIAEGYSVSREKKESFPLTVTSAQKNPTAFYLCASSPSGGSSYNEQFFGPGTRLTVL.

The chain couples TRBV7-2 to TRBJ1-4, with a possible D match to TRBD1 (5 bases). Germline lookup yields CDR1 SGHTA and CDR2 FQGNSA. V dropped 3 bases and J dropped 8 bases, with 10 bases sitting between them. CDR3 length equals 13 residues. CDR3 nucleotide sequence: TGTGCCAGCAGCTTTAAGGGGTCCGAAAAACTGTTTTTT. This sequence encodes CASSFKGSEKLFF.

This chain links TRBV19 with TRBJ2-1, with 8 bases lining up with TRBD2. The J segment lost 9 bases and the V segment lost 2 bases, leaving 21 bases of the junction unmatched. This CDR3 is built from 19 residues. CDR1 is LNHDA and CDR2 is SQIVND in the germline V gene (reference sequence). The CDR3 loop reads CASSIKGGLVHADLGEQFF. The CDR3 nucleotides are TGTGCCAGTAGTATAAAGGGGGGACTAGTGCATGCAGATCTCGGTGAGCAGTTCTTC.

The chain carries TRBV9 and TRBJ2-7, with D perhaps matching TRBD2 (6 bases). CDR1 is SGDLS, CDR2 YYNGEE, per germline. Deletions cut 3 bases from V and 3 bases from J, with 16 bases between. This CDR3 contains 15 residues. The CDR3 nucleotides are TGTGCCAGCAGCGAAGCTGGGACTTCCCGCTACGAGCAGTACTTC. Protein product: CASSEAGTSRYEQYF.

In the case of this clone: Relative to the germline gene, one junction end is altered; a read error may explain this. The CDR3 bases are TGTTCCAGCAGCTTATCGCTGAGAAAAAGTGAAAAACTGTTTTTT. Its protein is CSSSLSLRKSEKLFF. The rearrangement joins TRBV7-9 to TRBJ1-4; D is undetermined. Germline V gene lookup returns CDR1 SEHNR and CDR2 FQNEAQ (reference sequence). The CDR3 has 15 residues.

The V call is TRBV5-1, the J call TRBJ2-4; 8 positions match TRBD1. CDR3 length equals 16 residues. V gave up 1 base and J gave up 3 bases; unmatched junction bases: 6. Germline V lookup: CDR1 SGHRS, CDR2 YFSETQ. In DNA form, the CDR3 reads TGCGCCAGCAGCTTGACAGGGGGTTTAGACAAAAACATTCAGTACTTC. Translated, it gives CASSLTGGLDKNIQYF.

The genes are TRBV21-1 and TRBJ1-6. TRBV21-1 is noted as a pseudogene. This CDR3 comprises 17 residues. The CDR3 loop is CASSNRDCGLKNSPLHF. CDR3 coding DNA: TGTGCCAGCAGCAACCGGGATTGTGGGCTCAAGAATTCACCCCTCCACTTT.

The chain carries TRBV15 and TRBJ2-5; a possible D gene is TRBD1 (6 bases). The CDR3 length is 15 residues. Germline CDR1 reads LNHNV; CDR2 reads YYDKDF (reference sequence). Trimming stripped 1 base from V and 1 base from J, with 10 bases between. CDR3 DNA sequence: TGTGCCACCAGCAGAGTGTTGGACAGCCAAGAGACCCAGTACTTC. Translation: CATSRVLDSQETQYF.

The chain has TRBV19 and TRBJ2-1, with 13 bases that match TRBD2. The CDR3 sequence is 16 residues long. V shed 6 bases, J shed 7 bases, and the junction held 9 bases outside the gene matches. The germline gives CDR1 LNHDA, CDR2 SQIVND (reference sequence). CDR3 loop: CASSPMGLAGRNEQFF. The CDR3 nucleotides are TGTGCCAGTAGCCCAATGGGACTAGCGGGAAGAAATGAGCAGTTCTTC.

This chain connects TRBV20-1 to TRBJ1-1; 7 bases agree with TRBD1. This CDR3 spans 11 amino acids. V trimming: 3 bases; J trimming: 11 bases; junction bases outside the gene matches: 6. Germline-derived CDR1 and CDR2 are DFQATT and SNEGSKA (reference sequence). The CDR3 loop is CSARTGLRAFF. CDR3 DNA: TGCAGTGCTAGGACAGGGCTTAGGGCTTTCTTT.

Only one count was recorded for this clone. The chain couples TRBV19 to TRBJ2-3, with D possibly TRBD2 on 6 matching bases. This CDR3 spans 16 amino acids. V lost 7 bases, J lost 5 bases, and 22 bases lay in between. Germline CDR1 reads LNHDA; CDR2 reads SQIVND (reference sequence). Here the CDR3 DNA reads TGTGCCAGTACCTCGACCGTCGGGGAGGTGGGAGATACGCAGTATTTT. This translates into CASTSTVGEVGDTQYF.

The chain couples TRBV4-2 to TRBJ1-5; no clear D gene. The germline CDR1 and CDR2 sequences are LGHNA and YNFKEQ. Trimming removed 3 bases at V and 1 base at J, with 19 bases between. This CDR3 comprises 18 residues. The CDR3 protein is CASSHKRPVRSSNQPQHF. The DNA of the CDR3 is TGTGCCAGCAGCCACAAGAGGCCTGTGAGGAGCAGCAATCAGCCCCAGCATTTT.

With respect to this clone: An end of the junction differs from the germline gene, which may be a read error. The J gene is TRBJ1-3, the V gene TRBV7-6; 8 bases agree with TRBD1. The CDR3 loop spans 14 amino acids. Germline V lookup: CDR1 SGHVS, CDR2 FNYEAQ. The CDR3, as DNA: TGTGTCAGCAGCTCGACAGGGGAGGGAAACACCATATATTTT. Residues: CVSSSTGEGNTIYF.

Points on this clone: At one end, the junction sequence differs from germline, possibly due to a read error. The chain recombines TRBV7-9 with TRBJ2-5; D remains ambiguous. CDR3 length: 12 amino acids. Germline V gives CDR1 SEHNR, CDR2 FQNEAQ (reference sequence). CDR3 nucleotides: TGTTCCAGCAGCTCCGTAGAAGAGACCCAGTACTTC. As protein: CSSSSVEETQYF.

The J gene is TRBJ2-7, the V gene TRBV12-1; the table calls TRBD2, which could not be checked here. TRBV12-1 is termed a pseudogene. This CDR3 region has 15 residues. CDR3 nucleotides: TGTGCCAGCAGCTTTACTCGGGGTTTTTATGCCGAGCAGTACTTC. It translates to CASSFTRGFYAEQYF.

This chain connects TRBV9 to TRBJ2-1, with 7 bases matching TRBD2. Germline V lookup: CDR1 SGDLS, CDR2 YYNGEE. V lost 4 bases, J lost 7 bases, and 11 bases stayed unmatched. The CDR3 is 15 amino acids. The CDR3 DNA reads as TGTGCCAGCAGCCCATGGAGTAGCGGGTTAAATGAGCAGTTCTTC. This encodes CASSPWSSGLNEQFF.

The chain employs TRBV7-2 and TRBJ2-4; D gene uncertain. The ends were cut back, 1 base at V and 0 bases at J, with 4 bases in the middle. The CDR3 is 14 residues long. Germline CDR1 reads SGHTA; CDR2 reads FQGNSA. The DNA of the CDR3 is TGTGCCAGCAGCTTAGGACTAGCCAAAAACATTCAGTACTTC. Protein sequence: CASSLGLAKNIQYF. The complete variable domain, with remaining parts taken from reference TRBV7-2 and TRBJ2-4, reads GAGVSQSPSNKVTEKGKDVELRCDPISGHTALYWYRQSLGQGLEFLIYFQGNSAPDKSGLPSDRFSAERTGGSVSTLTIQRTQQEDSAVYLCASSLGLAKNIQYFGAGTRLSVL.

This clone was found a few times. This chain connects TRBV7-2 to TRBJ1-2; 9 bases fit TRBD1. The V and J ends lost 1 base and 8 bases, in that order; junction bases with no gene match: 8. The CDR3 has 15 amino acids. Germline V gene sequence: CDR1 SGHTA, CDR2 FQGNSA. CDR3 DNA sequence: TGTGCCAGCAGCTTAGGGGGTCACAGGGGGCAAGGCTACACCTTC. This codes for CASSLGGHRGQGYTF.

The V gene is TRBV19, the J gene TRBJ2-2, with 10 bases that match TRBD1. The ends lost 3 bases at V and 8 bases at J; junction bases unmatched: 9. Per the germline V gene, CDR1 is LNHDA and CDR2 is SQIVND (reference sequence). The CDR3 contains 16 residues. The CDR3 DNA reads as TGTGCCAGTAGTATTCAACGACAGGGGGCTTATGGGGAGCTGTTTTTT. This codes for CASSIQRQGAYGELFF.

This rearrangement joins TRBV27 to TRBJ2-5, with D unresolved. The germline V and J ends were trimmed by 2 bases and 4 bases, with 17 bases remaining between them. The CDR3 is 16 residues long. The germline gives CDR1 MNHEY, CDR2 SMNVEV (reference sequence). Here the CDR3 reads CASSLLTARAGETQYF. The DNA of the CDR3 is TGTGCCAGCAGTTTACTTACAGCCCGAGCTGGAGAGACCCAGTACTTC.

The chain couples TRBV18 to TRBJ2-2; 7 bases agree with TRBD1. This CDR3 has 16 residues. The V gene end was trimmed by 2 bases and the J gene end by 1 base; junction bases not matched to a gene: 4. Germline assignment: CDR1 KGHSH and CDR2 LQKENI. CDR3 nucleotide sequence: TGTGCCAGCTCACCAGGGACAGTCCTGAACACCGGGGAGCTGTTTTTT. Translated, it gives CASSPGTVLNTGELFF.

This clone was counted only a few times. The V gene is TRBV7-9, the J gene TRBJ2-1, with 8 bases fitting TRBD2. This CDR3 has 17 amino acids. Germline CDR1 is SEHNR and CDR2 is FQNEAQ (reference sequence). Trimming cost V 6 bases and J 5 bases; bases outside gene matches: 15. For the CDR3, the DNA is TGTGCCAGCAGGGACCCGGGGGGGGCCCTTAACCACAATGAGCAGTTCTTC. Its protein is CASRDPGGALNHNEQFF.

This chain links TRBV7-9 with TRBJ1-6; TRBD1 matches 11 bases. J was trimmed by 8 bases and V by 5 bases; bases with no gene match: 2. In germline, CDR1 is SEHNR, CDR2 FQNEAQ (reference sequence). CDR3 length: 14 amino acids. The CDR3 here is CASSRTGGDSPLHF. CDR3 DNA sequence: TGTGCCAGCAGCCGGACAGGGGGCGATTCACCCCTCCACTTT. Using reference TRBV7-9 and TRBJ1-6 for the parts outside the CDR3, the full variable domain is DTGVSQNPRHKITKRGQNVTFRCDPISEHNRLYWYRQTLGQGPEFLTYFQNEAQLEKSRLLSDRFSAERPKGSFSTLEIQRTEQGDSAMYLCASSRTGGDSPLHFGNGTRLTVT.

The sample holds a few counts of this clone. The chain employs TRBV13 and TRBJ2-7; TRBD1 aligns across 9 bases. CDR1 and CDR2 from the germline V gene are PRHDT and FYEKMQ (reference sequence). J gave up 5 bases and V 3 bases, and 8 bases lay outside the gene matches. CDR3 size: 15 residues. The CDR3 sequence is CASSFSGQGFHEQYF. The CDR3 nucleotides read TGTGCCAGCAGCTTCTCGGGACAGGGTTTTCACGAGCAGTACTTC.